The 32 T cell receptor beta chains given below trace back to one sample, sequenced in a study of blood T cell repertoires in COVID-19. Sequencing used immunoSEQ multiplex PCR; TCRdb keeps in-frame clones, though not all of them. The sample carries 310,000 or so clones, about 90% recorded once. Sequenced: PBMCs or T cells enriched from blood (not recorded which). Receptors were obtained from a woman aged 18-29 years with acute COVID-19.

CDR3 nucleotide sequence: TGTGCCAGCAGTTTGTCGGGTGCCCCCGGGGACACTGAAGCTTTCTTT. Translated, it gives CASSLSGAPGDTEAFF. This rearrangement joins TRBV27 to TRBJ1-1; no reliable D call. The V end lost 3 bases, the J end lost 3 bases, and 17 bases lay between the germline ends. The CDR3 extends over 16 amino acids. Germline-derived CDR1 and CDR2 are MNHEY and SMNVEV (reference sequence).

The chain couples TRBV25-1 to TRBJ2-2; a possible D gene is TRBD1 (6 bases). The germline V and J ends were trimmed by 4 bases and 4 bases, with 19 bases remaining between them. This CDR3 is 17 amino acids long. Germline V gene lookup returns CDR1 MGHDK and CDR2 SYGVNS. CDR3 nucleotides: TGTGCCAGCAGTGTAGCCGGGACACGGATTATCACCGGGGAGCTGTTTTTT. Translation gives CASSVAGTRIITGELFF.

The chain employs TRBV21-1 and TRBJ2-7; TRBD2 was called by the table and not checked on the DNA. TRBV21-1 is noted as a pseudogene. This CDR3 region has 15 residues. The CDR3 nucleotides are TGTGCCAGCAGCACCACAACAGGAGGGCCCTACGAGCAGTACTTC. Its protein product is CASSTTTGGPYEQYF.

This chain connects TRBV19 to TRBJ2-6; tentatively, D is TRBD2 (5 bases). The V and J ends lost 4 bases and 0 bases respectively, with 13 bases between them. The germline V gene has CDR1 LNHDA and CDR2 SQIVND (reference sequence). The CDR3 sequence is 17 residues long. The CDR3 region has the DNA TGTGCCAGTAGTACGAGGCGGAGGATCTCTGGGGCCAACGTCCTGACTTTC. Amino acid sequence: CASSTRRRISGANVLTF.

The CDR3 DNA sequence: TGCAGTGCTAGTATTCGGAACATTCAGTACTTC. Residues: CSASIRNIQYF. The gene calls are TRBV20-1 and TRBJ2-4; no reliable D call. The germline gives CDR1 DFQATT, CDR2 SNEGSKA (reference sequence). CDR3 size: 11 residues. Trimming stripped 3 bases from V and 7 bases from J, with 7 bases between.

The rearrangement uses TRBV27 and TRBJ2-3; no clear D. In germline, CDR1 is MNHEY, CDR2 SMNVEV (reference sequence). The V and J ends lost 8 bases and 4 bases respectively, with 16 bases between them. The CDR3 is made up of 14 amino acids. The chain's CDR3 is CASGWAQTPDTQYF. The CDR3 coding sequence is TGTGCCAGCGGTTGGGCCCAAACGCCAGATACGCAGTATTTT.

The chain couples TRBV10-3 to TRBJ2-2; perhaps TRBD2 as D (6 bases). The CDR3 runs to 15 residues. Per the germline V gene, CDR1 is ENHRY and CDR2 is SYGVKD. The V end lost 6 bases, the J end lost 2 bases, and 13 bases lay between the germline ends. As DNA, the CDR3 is TGTGCCATCAGCGATACTAGCAAAAACACCGGGGAGCTGTTTTTT. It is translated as CAISDTSKNTGELFF.

The CDR3 bases are TGTGCCAGCAGCTTAGGAGGTGCTAGTAATACGCAGTATTTT. Translating gives CASSLGGASNTQYF. The genes are TRBV7-9 and TRBJ2-3; no definite D call. Trimming stripped 1 base from V and 7 bases from J, with 12 bases between. Germline V gene data show CDR1 as SEHNR and CDR2 as FQNEAQ (reference sequence). This CDR3 contains 14 residues. The variable domain in full, completed from reference TRBV7-9 and TRBJ2-3, reads DTGVSQNPRHKITKRGQNVTFRCDPISEHNRLYWYRQTLGQGPEFLTYFQNEAQLEKSRLLSDRFSAERPKGSFSTLEIQRTEQGDSAMYLCASSLGGASNTQYFGPGTRLTVL.

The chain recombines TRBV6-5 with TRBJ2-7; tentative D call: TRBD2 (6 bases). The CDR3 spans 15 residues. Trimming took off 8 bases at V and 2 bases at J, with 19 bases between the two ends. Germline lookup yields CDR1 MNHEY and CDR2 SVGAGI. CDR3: CASGGRAGPTYEQYF. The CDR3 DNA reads TGTGCCAGCGGCGGGCGAGCGGGCCCAACCTACGAGCAGTACTTC.

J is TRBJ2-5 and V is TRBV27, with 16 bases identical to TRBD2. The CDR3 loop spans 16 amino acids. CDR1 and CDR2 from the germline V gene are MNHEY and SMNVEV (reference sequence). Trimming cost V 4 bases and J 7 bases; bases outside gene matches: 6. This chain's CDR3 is CASSSGLAGGGGTQYF. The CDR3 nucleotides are TGTGCCAGCAGTTCGGGACTAGCGGGAGGGGGGGGGACCCAGTACTTC.

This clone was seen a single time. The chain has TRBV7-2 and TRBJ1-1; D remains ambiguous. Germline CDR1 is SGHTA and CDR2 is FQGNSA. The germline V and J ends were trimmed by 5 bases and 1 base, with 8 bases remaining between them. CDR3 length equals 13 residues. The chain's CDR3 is CASSNDWNTEAFF. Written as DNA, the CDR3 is TGTGCCAGCAGCAACGACTGGAACACTGAAGCTTTCTTT.

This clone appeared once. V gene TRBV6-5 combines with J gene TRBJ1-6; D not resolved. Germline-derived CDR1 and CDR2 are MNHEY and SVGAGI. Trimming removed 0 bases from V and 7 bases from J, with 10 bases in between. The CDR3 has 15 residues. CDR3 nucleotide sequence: TGTGCCAGCAGTTACTCGAACTCGGGAAATTCACCCCTCCACTTT. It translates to CASSYSNSGNSPLHF.

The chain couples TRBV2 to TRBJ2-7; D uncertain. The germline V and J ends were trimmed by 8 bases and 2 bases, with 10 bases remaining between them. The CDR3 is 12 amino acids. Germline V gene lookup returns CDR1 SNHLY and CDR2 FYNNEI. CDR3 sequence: CASGQATYEQYF. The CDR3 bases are TGTGCCAGCGGCCAGGCAACCTACGAGCAGTACTTC.

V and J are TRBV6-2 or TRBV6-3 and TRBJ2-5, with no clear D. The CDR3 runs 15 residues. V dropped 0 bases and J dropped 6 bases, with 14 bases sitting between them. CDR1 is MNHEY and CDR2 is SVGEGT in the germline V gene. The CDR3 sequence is CASSYSNGRSKTQYF. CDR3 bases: TGTGCCAGCAGTTACTCGAACGGCAGGTCTAAGACCCAGTACTTC.

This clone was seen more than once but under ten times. CDR3 coding DNA: TGTGCCAGCAGTTTCCCGGGAAGCTTTAATCAGCCCCAGCATTTT. This translates into CASSFPGSFNQPQHF. The chain links TRBV28 to TRBJ1-5; D not certain. The germline V and J ends were trimmed by 3 bases and 4 bases, with 13 bases remaining between them. Germline V CDR1 and CDR2: MDHEN, SYDVKM. The CDR3 has 15 amino acids.

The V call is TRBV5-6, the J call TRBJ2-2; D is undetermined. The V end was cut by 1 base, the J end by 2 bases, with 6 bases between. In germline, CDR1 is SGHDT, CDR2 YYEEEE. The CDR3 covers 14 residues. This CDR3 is CASSLSVNTGELFF. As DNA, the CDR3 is TGTGCCAGCAGCTTGTCAGTAAACACCGGGGAGCTGTTTTTT.

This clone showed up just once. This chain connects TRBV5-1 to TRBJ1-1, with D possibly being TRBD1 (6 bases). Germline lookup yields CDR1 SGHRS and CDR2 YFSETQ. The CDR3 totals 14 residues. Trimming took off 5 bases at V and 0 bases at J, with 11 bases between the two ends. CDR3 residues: CASSPDSLNTEAFF. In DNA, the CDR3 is TGCGCCAGCAGTCCGGACAGCTTGAACACTGAAGCTTTCTTT.

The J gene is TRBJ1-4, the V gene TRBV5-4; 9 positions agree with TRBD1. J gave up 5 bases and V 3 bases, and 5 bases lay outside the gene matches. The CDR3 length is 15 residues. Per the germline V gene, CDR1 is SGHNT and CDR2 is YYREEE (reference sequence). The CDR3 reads CASSSPGQGNEKLFF. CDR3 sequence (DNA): TGTGCCAGCAGCTCGCCCGGACAGGGGAATGAAAAACTGTTTTTT.

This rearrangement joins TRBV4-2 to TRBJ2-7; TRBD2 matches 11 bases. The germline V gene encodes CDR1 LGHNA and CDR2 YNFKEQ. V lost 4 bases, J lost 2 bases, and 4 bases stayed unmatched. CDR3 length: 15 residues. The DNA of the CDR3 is TGTGCCAGCAGCCCTATAGCGGGAGGGCCCTACGAGCAGTACTTC. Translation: CASSPIAGGPYEQYF.

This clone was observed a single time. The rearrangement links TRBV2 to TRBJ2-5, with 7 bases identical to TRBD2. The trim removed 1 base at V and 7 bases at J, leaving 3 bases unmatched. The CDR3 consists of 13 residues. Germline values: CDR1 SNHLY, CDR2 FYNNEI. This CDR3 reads CASSEGLALTQYF. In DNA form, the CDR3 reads TGTGCCAGCAGTGAAGGACTAGCACTGACCCAGTACTTC.

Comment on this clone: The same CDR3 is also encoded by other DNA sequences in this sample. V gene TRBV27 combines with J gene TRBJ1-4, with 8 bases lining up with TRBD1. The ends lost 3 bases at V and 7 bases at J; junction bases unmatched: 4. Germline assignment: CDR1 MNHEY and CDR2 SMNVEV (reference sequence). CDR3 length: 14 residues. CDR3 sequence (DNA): TGTGCCAGCAGTTTGCAGGGGGCGGGTGAAAAACTGTTTTTT. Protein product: CASSLQGAGEKLFF.

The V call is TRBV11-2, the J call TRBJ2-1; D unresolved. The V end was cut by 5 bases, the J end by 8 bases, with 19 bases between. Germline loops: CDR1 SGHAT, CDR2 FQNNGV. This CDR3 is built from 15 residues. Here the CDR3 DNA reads TGTGCCAGCAGCCTTACAGAGCTCCTAAACCATGAGCAGTTCTTC. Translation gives CASSLTELLNHEQFF.

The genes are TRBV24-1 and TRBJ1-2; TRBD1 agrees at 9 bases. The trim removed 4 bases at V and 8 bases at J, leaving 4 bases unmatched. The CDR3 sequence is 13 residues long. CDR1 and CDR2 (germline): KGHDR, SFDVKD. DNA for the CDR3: TGTGCCACCAGTGACCGGACAGGGGACGGCTACACCTTC. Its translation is CATSDRTGDGYTF.

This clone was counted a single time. The CDR3 DNA reads TGTGCCAGCAGCTTAGTACAGACTAGGTACAATGAGCAGTTCTTC. Its translation is CASSLVQTRYNEQFF. The V gene is TRBV7-9, the J gene TRBJ2-1; tentative D call: TRBD2 (6 bases). CDR3 length: 15 residues. CDR1 and CDR2 from the germline V gene are SEHNR and FQNEAQ (reference sequence). Trimming shortened V by 1 base and J by 4 bases, and 11 bases separated the two germline ends.

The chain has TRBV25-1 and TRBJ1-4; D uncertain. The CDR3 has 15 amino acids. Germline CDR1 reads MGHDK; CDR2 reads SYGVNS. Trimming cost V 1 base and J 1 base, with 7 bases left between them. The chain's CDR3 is CASSEFDLTNEKLFF. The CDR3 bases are TGTGCCAGCAGTGAATTTGACTTAACTAATGAAAAACTGTTTTTT.

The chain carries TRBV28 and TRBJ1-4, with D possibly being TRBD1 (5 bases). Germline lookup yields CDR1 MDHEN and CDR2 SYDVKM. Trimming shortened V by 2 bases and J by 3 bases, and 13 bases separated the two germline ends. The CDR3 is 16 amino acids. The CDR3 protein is CASSLGSRGANEKLFF. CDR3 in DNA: TGTGCCAGCAGTTTAGGGAGTCGGGGGGCTAATGAAAAACTGTTTTTT.

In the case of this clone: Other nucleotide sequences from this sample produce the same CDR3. For the CDR3, the DNA is TGCGCCAGCAGTTTGACTAGCACAGGAGAGACCCAGTACTTC. Encoded protein: CASSLTSTGETQYF. This chain uses TRBV5-1 with TRBJ2-5, with 7 positions matching TRBD2. CDR1 is SGHRS, CDR2 YFSETQ, per germline. Trimming took 5 bases from V and 4 from J; bases not matched to a gene: 8. This CDR3 spans 14 amino acids.

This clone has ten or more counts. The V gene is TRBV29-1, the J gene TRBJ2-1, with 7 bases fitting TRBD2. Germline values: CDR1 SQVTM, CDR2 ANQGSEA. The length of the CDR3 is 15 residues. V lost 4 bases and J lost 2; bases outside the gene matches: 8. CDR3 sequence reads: CSVAGGRVTYNEQFF. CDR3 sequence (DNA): TGCAGCGTTGCAGGCGGGAGAGTTACCTACAATGAGCAGTTCTTC.

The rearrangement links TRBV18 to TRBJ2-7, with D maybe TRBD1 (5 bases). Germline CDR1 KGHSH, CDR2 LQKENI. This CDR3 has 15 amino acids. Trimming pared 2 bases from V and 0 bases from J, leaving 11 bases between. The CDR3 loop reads CASSPLQAFSYEQYF. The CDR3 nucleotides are TGTGCCAGCTCACCATTACAGGCTTTCTCCTACGAGCAGTACTTC.

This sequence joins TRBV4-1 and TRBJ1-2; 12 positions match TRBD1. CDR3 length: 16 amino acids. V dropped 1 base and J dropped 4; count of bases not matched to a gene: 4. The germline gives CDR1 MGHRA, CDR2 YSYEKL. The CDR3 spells CASSQAPGQGAYGYTF. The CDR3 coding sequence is TGCGCCAGCAGCCAAGCACCGGGACAGGGGGCCTATGGCTACACCTTC.

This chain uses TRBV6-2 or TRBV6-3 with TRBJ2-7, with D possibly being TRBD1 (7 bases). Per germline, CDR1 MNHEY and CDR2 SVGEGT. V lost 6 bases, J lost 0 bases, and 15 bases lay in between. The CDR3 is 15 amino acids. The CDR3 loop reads CASSLGGTASYEQYF. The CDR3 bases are TGTGCCAGCAGCCTCGGCGGGACAGCCTCCTACGAGCAGTACTTC.

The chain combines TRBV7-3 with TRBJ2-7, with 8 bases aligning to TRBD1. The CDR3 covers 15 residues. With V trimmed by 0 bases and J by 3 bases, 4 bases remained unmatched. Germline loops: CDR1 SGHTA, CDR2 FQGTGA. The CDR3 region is CASSLTGTGDYEQYF. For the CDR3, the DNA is TGTGCCAGCAGCTTAACCGGGACAGGAGACTACGAGCAGTACTTC.